This T cell receptor beta chain was recorded in a study of blood T cell repertoires in COVID-19. Using immunoSEQ multiplex PCR, the repertoire was profiled, and TCRdb retains in-frame clones only, with some absent. The sample has roughly 150,000 clones, about 81% seen once; the top ten hold approximately 11%. The CDR3 runs to 15 residues. The receptor was isolated from a human donor in a cohort sampled during active COVID-19. Material: peripheral blood. V and J are TRBV21-1 and TRBJ2-7; the listed D gene, TRBD1, was not tested against the DNA. TRBV21-1 is designated a pseudogene. DNA of the CDR3: TGTGCCAGTAAGCAAAAGGGACAGGGGGCGCGAGCGCAGTACTTC. It specifies CASKQKGQGARAQYF.